The 30 T cell receptor beta chains presented below share a single source sample, sequenced in a study of CD8+ T cells in alopecia areata. Extracted from the samples, RNA was reverse transcribed into cDNA to serve as the sequencing template. The data were produced by immunoSEQ multiplex PCR, yet TCRdb's version contains in-frame clones alone and is incomplete. The table includes approximately 150,000 clones, around 55% detected once. The specimen sequenced was CD4+ T cells sorted from blood. The receptors originated from a human donor in good health.

This rearrangement joins TRBV30 to TRBJ2-1; 7 nucleotides line up with TRBD2. CDR3 size: 15 residues. Germline values: CDR1 GTSNPN, CDR2 SVGIG (reference sequence). V shed 4 bases and J 6 bases; nucleotides not matched to a gene: 12. CDR3 in amino acids: CAWTPSVAGFNEQFF. The CDR3 DNA follows: TGTGCCTGGACTCCATCGGTAGCGGGTTTCAATGAGCAGTTCTTC.

This clone was seen more than once but under ten times. The chain is built from TRBV29-1 and TRBJ2-3; D is uncertain. Trimming removed 7 bases at V and 1 base at J, with 9 bases between. The CDR3 length is 12 residues. The germline CDR1 and CDR2 sequences are SQVTM and ANQGSEA. CDR3 sequence (DNA): TGCAGCGGGATGCAGCGCACAGATACGCAGTATTTT. Protein product: CSGMQRTDTQYF.

The V gene is TRBV14, the J gene TRBJ2-1; D not certain. The germline gives CDR1 SGHDN, CDR2 FVKESK. The CDR3 runs 13 residues. V was clipped by 2 bases and J by 3 bases, with 5 bases between them. The CDR3 DNA reads TGTGCCAGCAGCCAACAGGTCTACAATGAGCAGTTCTTC. Amino acid sequence: CASSQQVYNEQFF.

The chain is built from TRBV7-2 and TRBJ1-1, with 7 bases identical to TRBD1. This CDR3 has 14 residues. V shed 6 bases and J 7 bases; nucleotides not matched to a gene: 11. Per germline, CDR1 SGHTA and CDR2 FQGNSA. The CDR3 nucleotides are TGTGCCAGCAGTCTAGCGACAGGGTATGGTGAAGCTTTCTTT. Residues: CASSLATGYGEAFF.

The chain employs TRBV29-1 and TRBJ1-2; D uncertain. Germline CDR1 reads SQVTM; CDR2 reads ANQGSEA. Trimming stripped 1 base from V and 8 bases from J, with 5 bases between. The CDR3 spans 10 residues. As DNA, the CDR3 is TGCAGCGTTGAAGCCCCCGGCTACACCTTC. Translating gives CSVEAPGYTF.

The chain combines TRBV29-1 with TRBJ2-3, with TRBD2 as a possible D gene (6 bases). CDR1 and CDR2 from the germline V gene are SQVTM and ANQGSEA. The V and J ends lost 4 bases and 0 bases respectively, with 11 bases between them. CDR3 size: 14 residues. DNA of the CDR3: TGCAGCGTTGGCGGGACCAAAAGCACAGATACGCAGTATTTT. This codes for CSVGGTKSTDTQYF.

The table lists this clone with many counts. The chain is built from TRBV7-3 and TRBJ2-3; 8 nucleotides line up with TRBD2. V trimming: 0 bases; J trimming: 3 bases; junction bases outside the gene matches: 5. The germline gives CDR1 SGHTA, CDR2 FQGTGA. This CDR3 is 16 amino acids long. The CDR3 region is CASSLTAGDGTDTQYF. Here the CDR3 DNA reads TGTGCCAGCAGCTTAACAGCGGGAGATGGGACAGATACGCAGTATTTT.

The rearrangement links TRBV7-2 to TRBJ2-7; weak D call: TRBD2 (6 bases). The CDR3 is made up of 16 amino acids. With 5 bases removed from V and 2 bases from J, the gap between germline ends came to 19 bases. CDR1 and CDR2 (germline): SGHTA, FQGNSA. The DNA of the CDR3 is TGTGCCAGCAGCCCGATGGGGCGGGAAGGGACCTACGAGCAGTACTTC. Residues: CASSPMGREGTYEQYF.

The chain employs TRBV29-1 and TRBJ1-1; TRBD1 might be the D (6 bases). V lost 6 bases to trimming and J lost 1 base, with 9 bases between them. This CDR3 region has 12 residues. CDR1 and CDR2 from the germline V gene are SQVTM and ANQGSEA. CDR3 sequence reads: CSVRRGNTEAFF. For the CDR3, the DNA is TGCAGCGTCCGCAGGGGGAACACTGAAGCTTTCTTT.

This chain joins TRBV29-1 and TRBJ2-1, with D perhaps TRBD2 (6 bases). CDR1 SQVTM and CDR2 ANQGSEA come from the germline V gene. Trimming removed 4 bases at V and 0 bases at J, with 10 bases between. The CDR3 sequence is 14 residues long. The CDR3 DNA reads TGCAGCGTTGTAGTAGCGGTCTCCTACAATGAGCAGTTCTTC. This translates into CSVVVAVSYNEQFF.

This clone was observed once. This rearrangement joins TRBV29-1 to TRBJ2-7; 8 bases agree with TRBD2. V was pared by 2 bases and J by 1 base, with 4 bases of the junction left unmatched. Germline loops: CDR1 SQVTM, CDR2 ANQGSEA. The CDR3 spans 14 residues. Here the CDR3 reads CSVEILAGSYEQYF. Written as DNA, the CDR3 is TGCAGCGTTGAAATTTTAGCGGGGTCCTACGAGCAGTACTTC.

V usage is TRBV29-1 and J usage is TRBJ1-1; a possible D gene is TRBD1 (6 bases). The CDR3 covers 14 residues. The V gene lost 3 bases and the J gene lost 0 bases, with 11 bases spanning the gap. Germline V lookup: CDR1 SQVTM, CDR2 ANQGSEA. DNA for the CDR3: TGCAGCGTTGAGGGGGGGCGCTTGAACACTGAAGCTTTCTTT. Its translation is CSVEGGRLNTEAFF.

The chain is built from TRBV29-1 and TRBJ2-7; 8 bases agree with TRBD2. V lost 6 bases, J lost 0 bases, and 7 bases stayed unmatched. The V gene's germline CDR1 is SQVTM and CDR2 ANQGSEA. The CDR3 consists of 14 residues. CDR3 sequence (DNA): TGCAGCGTCGCGTTAGCGGGACCCTCCTACGAGCAGTACTTC. Translating it yields CSVALAGPSYEQYF.

The table lists this clone with a count of one. This chain uses TRBV18 with TRBJ2-7, with 7 nucleotides matching TRBD1. This CDR3 comprises 12 residues. Trimming took 1 base from V and 6 from J; bases not matched to a gene: 0. Germline-derived CDR1 and CDR2 are KGHSH and LQKENI. The CDR3 DNA is TGTGCCAGCTCACCACGGGACAGCGAGCAGTACTTC. It yields the protein CASSPRDSEQYF.

The gene calls are TRBV5-1 and TRBJ1-1; D possibly corresponds to TRBD1 (5 bases). The V end was cut by 0 bases, the J end by 8 bases, with 11 bases between. CDR1 is SGHRS and CDR2 is YFSETQ in the germline V gene. The CDR3 has 13 amino acids. CDR3 coding DNA: TGCGCCAGCAGCTTGGCCGGGGGGAGAGAAGCTTTCTTT. Translating gives CASSLAGGREAFF.

This clone has just a few counts. The chain employs TRBV7-9 and TRBJ2-5; TRBD2 aligns across 7 bases. Germline CDR1 SEHNR, CDR2 FQNEAQ (reference sequence). The CDR3 runs to 15 residues. V shed 4 bases, J shed 1 base, and the junction held 6 bases outside the gene matches. The CDR3 is CASSSKREVQETQYF. The CDR3 DNA reads as TGTGCCAGCAGCTCGAAGCGGGAAGTCCAAGAGACCCAGTACTTC. The variable domain in full, completed from reference TRBV7-9 and TRBJ2-5, reads DTGVSQNPRHKITKRGQNVTFRCDPISEHNRLYWYRQTLGQGPEFLTYFQNEAQLEKSRLLSDRFSAERPKGSFSTLEIQRTEQGDSAMYLCASSSKREVQETQYFGPGTRLLVL.

This chain links TRBV5-6 with TRBJ2-1, with 13 bases identical to TRBD2. Germline assignment: CDR1 SGHDT and CDR2 YYEEEE. J was trimmed by 4 bases and V by 6 bases; bases with no gene match: 1. This CDR3 comprises 14 residues. The DNA for the CDR3 is TGTGCCAGCACGGGACTAGCGGGGTACAATGAGCAGTTCTTC. Protein sequence: CASTGLAGYNEQFF.

The CDR3 coding sequence is TGCAGCGCCGGGGGGGGAGGCAATCAGCCCCAGCATTTT. Translation gives CSAGGGGNQPQHF. The chain carries TRBV29-1 and TRBJ1-5; TRBD1 is a possible D gene (5 bases). V lost 7 bases and J 2 bases, leaving 12 bases between the germline ends. The CDR3 totals 13 residues. Germline CDR1 and CDR2: SQVTM and ANQGSEA.

This clone was picked up a small number of times. The chain couples TRBV14 to TRBJ2-5; 10 bases fit TRBD1. The CDR3 spans 15 residues. Germline CDR1 is SGHDN and CDR2 is FVKESK. The V and J ends lost 2 bases and 2 bases, in that order; junction bases with no gene match: 2. In DNA, the CDR3 is TGTGCCAGCAGCCAACCGGGACAGGGGCAAGAGACCCAGTACTTC. The encoded protein is CASSQPGQGQETQYF.

This chain uses TRBV7-6 with TRBJ2-5, with a tentative D call TRBD2 (5 bases). V was cut by 8 bases and J by 4 bases, with 17 bases left in between. The CDR3 has 14 amino acids. Germline CDR1 reads SGHVS; CDR2 reads FNYEAQ. The CDR3 DNA reads as TGTGCCAGCGGCGGGCGGGCCCAAGGAGAGACCCAGTACTTC. The encoded protein is CASGGRAQGETQYF.

This clone was found a few times. The chain links TRBV6-1 to TRBJ2-1; 8 nucleotides match TRBD1. This CDR3 comprises 15 residues. The J segment lost 8 bases and the V segment lost 4 bases, leaving 10 bases of the junction unmatched. The V gene's germline CDR1 is MNHNS and CDR2 SASEGT. This chain's CDR3 is CASSVQGAGRDEQFF. CDR3 nucleotides: TGTGCCAGCAGTGTTCAGGGGGCAGGTAGAGATGAGCAGTTCTTC.

This clone turned up a few times. The V call is TRBV29-1, the J call TRBJ2-3; 10 bases match TRBD2. V was clipped by 8 bases and J by 0 bases; unmatched bases: 11. CDR3 length: 16 amino acids. Germline CDR1 reads SQVTM; CDR2 reads ANQGSEA. CDR3 DNA: TGCAGCCTAGGAGGTCTAGCGGGAGTAAGCACAGATACGCAGTATTTT. Translating gives CSLGGLAGVSTDTQYF.

The chain is built from TRBV5-1 and TRBJ2-7; unclear D gene. V was pared by 2 bases and J by 5 bases, with 11 bases between. CDR1 is SGHRS, CDR2 YFSETQ, per germline. The CDR3 is 13 amino acids. The CDR3, as DNA: TGCGCCAGCAGCTTATATGAGGCCCACGAGCAGTACTTC. Amino acid sequence: CASSLYEAHEQYF.

The table lists this clone with a few counts. The genes are TRBV5-1 and TRBJ2-3; D tentatively reads TRBD1 or TRBD2 (5 bases each). Germline loops: CDR1 SGHRS, CDR2 YFSETQ. The V gene lost 7 bases and the J gene lost 0 bases, with 15 bases spanning the gap. This CDR3 comprises 15 residues. In nucleotides, the CDR3 is TGCGCCAGCGACCTAGTAGAGGGGAGCACAGATACGCAGTATTTT. It encodes CASDLVEGSTDTQYF. Filled out from reference TRBV5-1 and TRBJ2-3, the complete variable domain reads KAGVTQTPRYLIKTRGQQVTLSCSPISGHRSVSWYQQTPGQGLQFLFEYFSETQRNKGNFPGRFSGRQFSNSRSEMNVSTLELGDSALYLCASDLVEGSTDTQYFGPGTRLTVL.

J is TRBJ1-4 and V is TRBV29-1, with a possible D match to TRBD1 (6 bases). V was clipped by 6 bases and J by 11 bases, with 19 bases between them. The CDR3 is 13 amino acids. Germline CDR1 is SQVTM and CDR2 is ANQGSEA. The CDR3 protein is CSVRNGQQGKLFF. The CDR3 region has the DNA TGCAGCGTGAGGAACGGACAGCAGGGGAAACTGTTTTTT. Combining the CDR3 with reference TRBV29-1 and TRBJ1-4 gives the whole variable domain SAVISQKPSRDICQRGTSLTIQCQVDSQVTMMFWYRQQPGQSLTLIATANQGSEATYESGFVIDKFPISRPNLTFSTLTVSNMSPEDSSIYLCSVRNGQQGKLFFGSGTQLSVL.

The rearrangement uses TRBV6-1 and TRBJ1-5; D gene unclear. The CDR3 totals 9 residues. With 8 bases removed from V and 9 bases from J, the gap between germline ends came to 5 bases. Per germline, CDR1 MNHNS and CDR2 SASEGT. CDR3 loop: CASLLPQHF. The CDR3 nucleotides are TGTGCCAGCTTGTTGCCCCAGCATTTT.

There are a few counts of this clone. The CDR3 here is CASSTRAAGVYNEQFF. The CDR3 bases are TGTGCCAGTAGTACCAGGGCAGCGGGGGTCTACAATGAGCAGTTCTTC. The genes are TRBV19 and TRBJ2-1, with 8 nucleotides matching TRBD2. This CDR3 has 16 residues. The germline gives CDR1 LNHDA, CDR2 SQIVND (reference sequence). The V and J ends lost 4 bases and 3 bases, in that order; junction bases with no gene match: 8.

The gene calls are TRBV30 and TRBJ2-5; TRBD2 aligns across 8 bases. V lost 0 bases to trimming and J lost 4 bases; unmatched junction nucleotides: 7. CDR3 length: 15 residues. The germline CDR1 and CDR2 sequences are GTSNPN and SVGIG (reference sequence). CDR3 DNA: TGTGCCTGGAGTGTACCTAGCGGGTGGGGAGAGACCCAGTACTTC. This translates into CAWSVPSGWGETQYF.

The chain uses TRBV20-1 and TRBJ1-2; D uncertain. The germline V and J ends were trimmed by 6 bases and 7 bases, with 9 bases remaining between them. CDR3 length: 10 amino acids. Germline CDR1 and CDR2: DFQATT and SNEGSKA (reference sequence). As DNA, the CDR3 is TGCAGTGCGGGCGAGTCTGGCTACACCTTC. Translated: CSAGESGYTF.

This clone was counted a few times. This rearrangement joins TRBV2 to TRBJ2-1, with TRBD2 as a possible D gene (6 bases). Germline loops: CDR1 SNHLY, CDR2 FYNNEI. The CDR3 sequence is 12 residues long. Trimming took off 0 bases at V and 9 bases at J, with 6 bases between the two ends. The CDR3 DNA reads TGTGCCAGCAGTGAAGCGGGAGGTGAGCAGTTCTTC. It specifies CASSEAGGEQFF. Based on the CDR3 plus reference TRBV2 and TRBJ2-1, the full variable domain is EPEVTQTPSHQVTQMGQEVILRCVPISNHLYFYWYRQILGQKVEFLVSFYNNEISEKSEIFDDQFSVERPDGSNFTLKIRSTKLEDSAMYFCASSEAGGEQFFGPGTRLTVL.